These 24 T cell receptor beta chains were sequenced from one sample in a study of blood T cell repertoires in COVID-19. Libraries were prepared by immunoSEQ multiplex PCR; TCRdb keeps only in-frame clonotypes and omits some of them. The sample contains roughly 180,000 clones, approximately 86% of which appear only once. The sequenced material came from peripheral blood. The receptors derive from a man aged 80 or over with COVID-19, enrolled during active disease.

The rearrangement joins TRBV4-2 to TRBJ2-5, with TRBD1 identical over 7 bases. CDR1 and CDR2 from the germline V gene are LGHNA and YNFKEQ. The CDR3 sequence is 16 residues long. Trimming took 3 bases from V and 1 from J; bases not matched to a gene: 8. The chain's CDR3 is CASSQRTGRAQETQYF. In nucleotides, the CDR3 is TGTGCCAGCAGCCAGCGGACAGGCCGAGCCCAAGAGACCCAGTACTTC.

V and J are TRBV5-6 and TRBJ1-2; no definite D call. Germline values: CDR1 SGHDT, CDR2 YYEEEE. The CDR3 spans 13 residues. V lost 2 bases and J 8 bases, leaving 13 bases between the germline ends. CDR3 in amino acids: CASSLVASGGYTF. CDR3 sequence (DNA): TGTGCCAGCAGCTTAGTTGCCTCGGGGGGCTACACCTTC.

This chain joins TRBV28 and TRBJ1-2; no firm D call. Germline V gives CDR1 MDHEN, CDR2 SYDVKM. V was shortened by 5 bases and J by 4 bases, with 11 bases between the two germline ends. The CDR3 length is 13 residues. CDR3 protein: CASSDRRGYGYTF. The CDR3 nucleotides are TGTGCCAGCAGTGATAGGCGGGGCTATGGCTACACCTTC.

This clone was observed a handful of times. The V gene is TRBV19, the J gene TRBJ2-2, with a tentative D call TRBD1 (6 bases). Trimming removed 6 bases from V and 7 bases from J, with 9 bases in between. Germline V lookup: CDR1 LNHDA, CDR2 SQIVND (reference sequence). The length of the CDR3 is 12 residues. CDR3 loop: CASRTGFGELFF. The CDR3 DNA reads TGTGCCAGTAGAACAGGGTTCGGGGAGCTGTTTTTT.

The V gene is TRBV5-1, the J gene TRBJ2-1; 7 bases agree with TRBD1. CDR3 size: 16 residues. CDR1 and CDR2 from the germline V gene are SGHRS and YFSETQ. Trimming cost V 0 bases and J 5 bases; bases outside gene matches: 8. The CDR3 loop is CASSLDRQGSNNEQFF. The CDR3 DNA is TGCGCCAGCAGCTTGGACCGACAGGGAAGCAACAATGAGCAGTTCTTC.

This clone has a handful of counts. The chain links TRBV7-2 to TRBJ1-2; D call uncertain. The germline V and J ends were trimmed by 1 base and 5 bases, with 8 bases remaining between them. Germline CDR1 and CDR2: SGHTA and FQGNSA. The CDR3 spans 13 residues. The CDR3 here is CASSLGDFYGYTF. The CDR3 DNA reads TGTGCCAGCAGCTTAGGAGATTTTTATGGCTACACCTTC.

The rearrangement uses TRBV19 and TRBJ1-3; 7 nucleotides line up with TRBD1. V was clipped by 6 bases and J by 2 bases; unmatched bases: 7. Looked up from germline, CDR1 is LNHDA and CDR2 is SQIVND (reference sequence). The CDR3 length is 15 residues. Here the CDR3 reads CASSSGQNTGNTIYF. The DNA of the CDR3 is TGTGCCAGTAGCTCGGGACAGAACACTGGAAACACCATATATTTT.

The rearrangement links TRBV4-2 to TRBJ2-1, with 11 positions matching TRBD2. V trimming: 2 bases; J trimming: 5 bases; junction bases outside the gene matches: 8. Germline CDR1 LGHNA, CDR2 YNFKEQ. CDR3 length: 17 residues. The CDR3 bases are TGTGCCAGCAGCCAATTGGTCCTAGCGGGGGGCGACAATGAGCAGTTCTTC. Translating gives CASSQLVLAGGDNEQFF.

The chain has TRBV5-4 and TRBJ1-1, with a possible D match to TRBD1 (5 bases). V shed 3 bases and J shed 2 bases, with 11 bases lying between them. CDR3 size: 14 residues. Germline lookup yields CDR1 SGHNT and CDR2 YYREEE (reference sequence). CDR3 loop: CASSSSTENTEAFF. The DNA for the CDR3 is TGTGCCAGCAGCTCCTCGACAGAAAACACTGAAGCTTTCTTT.

This chain joins TRBV10-3 and TRBJ2-3; D unresolved. Germline CDR1 and CDR2: ENHRY and SYGVKD. The V gene lost 0 bases and the J gene lost 2 bases, with 12 bases spanning the gap. The CDR3 covers 16 residues. CDR3 protein: CAISESVGTHTDTQYF. For the CDR3, the DNA is TGTGCCATCAGTGAGTCTGTGGGCACACACACAGATACGCAGTATTTT.

J is TRBJ1-1 and V is TRBV10-3; 8 positions agree with TRBD1. This CDR3 region has 12 residues. Germline V lookup: CDR1 ENHRY, CDR2 SYGVKD. Germline trimming cut 10 bases from V and 5 bases from J; bases unmatched to any gene: 6. The CDR3 DNA reads as TGTGCCACCGGGACAGGTCTTACTGAAGCTTTCTTT. It translates to CATGTGLTEAFF.

The J gene is TRBJ1-1, the V gene TRBV7-9; 7 bases align to TRBD1. The CDR3 has 14 residues. V lost 5 bases, J lost 11 bases, and 14 bases stayed unmatched. The germline gives CDR1 SEHNR, CDR2 FQNEAQ (reference sequence). CDR3 residues: CASSAAGTDFRAFF. CDR3 DNA: TGTGCCAGCAGCGCCGCCGGGACAGACTTCCGGGCTTTCTTT.

The chain links TRBV5-1 to TRBJ2-1, with a possible D match to TRBD1 (6 bases). V lost 0 bases to trimming and J lost 3 bases, with 10 bases between them. The CDR3 runs to 15 residues. Germline-derived CDR1 and CDR2 are SGHRS and YFSETQ. Written as DNA, the CDR3 is TGCGCCAGCAGCTTGGGGGGGCCCCTCTACAATGAGCAGTTCTTC. Translating gives CASSLGGPLYNEQFF.

The V and J genes are TRBV7-2 and TRBJ1-6; D perhaps matches TRBD1 (6 bases). V shed 5 bases and J shed 4 bases, with 12 bases lying between them. This CDR3 comprises 15 residues. The germline V gene has CDR1 SGHTA and CDR2 FQGNSA. The CDR3 region is CASSPQGPYNSPLHF. CDR3 DNA: TGTGCCAGCAGCCCACAGGGACCTTATAATTCACCCCTCCACTTT.

The rearrangement joins TRBV27 to TRBJ1-2, with D uncertain. The V and J ends lost 1 base and 6 bases respectively, with 18 bases between them. The CDR3 totals 16 residues. From germline, CDR1 is MNHEY and CDR2 SMNVEV (reference sequence). The CDR3 protein is CASSLYAAKVSDGYTF. CDR3 in DNA: TGTGCCAGCAGTTTATATGCGGCCAAGGTATCCGATGGCTACACCTTC.

The CDR3, as DNA: TGTGCCAGCAGCCAGCGTACAGGGGCTTTCTTT. Translation: CASSQRTGAFF. The chain combines TRBV3-1 (or the pseudogene TRBV3-2) with TRBJ1-1, with TRBD1 as a possible D gene (6 bases). CDR3 size: 11 residues. V lost 3 bases to trimming and J lost 11 bases, with 10 bases between them. Germline V gene data show CDR1 as LGHDT and CDR2 as YNNKEL (reference sequence).

The V gene is TRBV6-6, the J gene TRBJ1-2; D possibly corresponds to TRBD1 (5 bases). Germline assignment: CDR1 MNHNY and CDR2 SVGAGI (reference sequence). V lost 6 bases and J lost 5, with 10 bases in between. CDR3 length: 12 amino acids. The CDR3 region is CASRPSGYGYTF. The CDR3 DNA reads as TGTGCCAGCAGACCCTCAGGGTATGGCTACACCTTC.

This clone was counted once. The chain uses TRBV28 and TRBJ1-2; perhaps TRBD1 as D (6 bases). Germline-derived CDR1 and CDR2 are MDHEN and SYDVKM. Trimming cost V 7 bases and J 3 bases, with 21 bases left between them. This CDR3 is 16 amino acids long. The CDR3 protein is CASTGGARRIDYGYTF. The CDR3 bases are TGTGCCAGCACCGGGGGGGCCCGACGTATTGACTATGGCTACACCTTC.

J is TRBJ2-3 and V is TRBV27; D unresolved. The CDR3 has 12 amino acids. V was pared by 5 bases and J by 5 bases, with 8 bases between. Germline V gives CDR1 MNHEY, CDR2 SMNVEV (reference sequence). CDR3 nucleotide sequence: TGTGCCAGCAGTCAACAGTTAGATACGCAGTATTTT. As protein: CASSQQLDTQYF.

This clone was recorded only once. The chain is built from TRBV5-8 and TRBJ2-5; 7 bases map to TRBD1. The CDR3 runs to 16 residues. Losses at the gene ends were 2 bases for V and 2 bases for J; bases not matched to a gene: 9. Germline assignment: CDR1 SGHTS and CDR2 YDEGEE. The CDR3 coding sequence is TGTGCCAGCAGCTTTCCCGGACAGGCTATTCAAGAGACCCAGTACTTC. Amino acid sequence: CASSFPGQAIQETQYF.

The V gene is TRBV29-1, the J gene TRBJ1-2, with no clear D. This CDR3 is 15 amino acids long. Germline loops: CDR1 SQVTM, CDR2 ANQGSEA. The V and J ends lost 5 bases and 4 bases respectively, with 20 bases between them. For the CDR3, the DNA is TGCAGCGTTTCAAGTGTGCTGCAGGCGCTCTATGGCTACACCTTC. Translated, it gives CSVSSVLQALYGYTF.

This clone was observed a single time. The chain carries TRBV5-6 and TRBJ2-5; 7 bases are shared with TRBD1. V lost 0 bases and J lost 2; bases outside the gene matches: 4. Germline V gives CDR1 SGHDT, CDR2 YYEEEE. CDR3 length: 15 amino acids. The CDR3 sequence is CASSLGQGVQETQYF. Here the CDR3 DNA reads TGTGCCAGCAGCTTGGGACAGGGAGTACAAGAGACCCAGTACTTC.

This sequence joins TRBV5-1 and TRBJ1-2, with 9 bases that match TRBD1. Per the germline V gene, CDR1 is SGHRS and CDR2 is YFSETQ. The ends lost 0 bases at V and 8 bases at J; junction bases unmatched: 17. The length of the CDR3 is 18 residues. CDR3 protein: CASSLAWEDRGNMDGYTF. In nucleotides, the CDR3 is TGCGCCAGCAGCTTGGCATGGGAGGACAGGGGAAATATGGACGGCTACACCTTC.

This clone came up a few times. V usage is TRBV5-1 and J usage is TRBJ2-5; TRBD1 agrees at 12 bases. The J segment lost 5 bases and the V segment lost 3 bases, leaving 5 bases of the junction unmatched. CDR3 length equals 15 residues. Germline-derived CDR1 and CDR2 are SGHRS and YFSETQ. Here the CDR3 DNA reads TGCGCCAGCAGCTGGGGACAGGGGGCGGCGGAGACCCAGTACTTC. Its translation: CASSWGQGAAETQYF.